These 13 T cell receptor beta chains share one sample of origin, sequenced in a study of T cells in Graves' hyperthyroidism and ophthalmopathy. Authors of the study amplified TCR beta CDR3 regions from RNA transcripts. The HTBI primer set served for first-round RT-PCR of the TCR CDR3. TCRdb passed the multiplex PCR reads through MiXCR, listing each CDR3 protein once. There are hundreds of thousands of distinct CDR3 sequences in the sample; 12% to 15% occur only once, and around 13% lies in the top ten. Sequencing was done on a sample of blood. The receptors here all came from a middle-aged woman with Graves' hyperthyroidism.

This clonotype was detected many times. V is TRBV2 and J is TRBJ2-7, with TRBD1 matching 9 bases. The CDR3 spans 15 residues. J lost 7 bases, V lost 6 bases, and 13 bases had no gene match. Germline V CDR1 and CDR2: SNHLY, FYNNEI. In DNA form, the CDR3 reads TGTGCCAGCAGCCGAACCGGGACAGGGATCGGTGAGCAGTACTTC. Amino acid sequence: CASSRTGTGIGEQYF.

This clonotype was counted a few times. The gene calls are TRBV29-1 and TRBJ2-2; no clear D. Deletions cut 4 bases from V and 1 base from J, with 7 bases between. The germline V gene has CDR1 SQVTM and CDR2 ANQGSEA. The CDR3 runs 13 residues. The CDR3 DNA is TGCAGCGTTGGAAGAATGAACACCGGGGAGCTGTTTTTT. Translating it yields CSVGRMNTGELFF.

This clonotype was counted ten times or more. This chain uses TRBV20-1 with TRBJ2-3; TRBD2 agrees at 10 bases. Germline CDR1 is DFQATT and CDR2 is SNEGSKA (reference sequence). This CDR3 spans 19 amino acids. With V trimmed by 5 bases and J by 3 bases, 20 bases remained unmatched. DNA for the CDR3: TGCAGTGCTTTACAAGACAGAGGGCTAGCGGGAGAGAGAACAGATACGCAGTATTTT. It encodes CSALQDRGLAGERTDTQYF.

V and J are TRBV2 and TRBJ1-1; the D is unclear. V shed 11 bases and J shed 10 bases, with 23 bases lying between them. The germline V gene has CDR1 SNHLY and CDR2 FYNNEI. The CDR3 covers 13 residues. This CDR3 is CAGRAGREGGAFF. CDR3 bases: TGTGCCGGGAGGGCCGGAAGGGAGGGTGGAGCTTTCTTT.

The chain couples TRBV27 to TRBJ2-2, with no clear D. CDR1 is MNHEY, CDR2 SMNVEV, per germline (reference sequence). V was pared by 2 bases and J by 1 base, with 5 bases between. The CDR3 length is 14 residues. The CDR3 reads CASSLSWNTGELFF. CDR3 in DNA: TGTGCCAGCAGTTTAAGTTGGAACACCGGGGAGCTGTTTTTT.

The V gene is TRBV27, the J gene TRBJ2-2; D is possibly TRBD1 (5 bases). Germline CDR1 is MNHEY and CDR2 is SMNVEV (reference sequence). The CDR3 contains 15 residues. Deletions cut 1 base from V and 8 bases from J, with 14 bases between. The CDR3 DNA sequence: TGTGCCAGCAGTTTATTGGCAGGGCAGAGGGGGGAGCTGTTTTTT. Translating it yields CASSLLAGQRGELFF.

This clonotype was picked up many times. The chain carries TRBV5-1 and TRBJ2-1, with D tentatively TRBD2 (6 bases). V lost 0 bases and J lost 7, with 14 bases in between. The CDR3 consists of 15 residues. Germline V lookup: CDR1 SGHRS, CDR2 YFSETQ. The CDR3 DNA reads as TGCGCCAGCAGCTTGGGGGGGAGGTCTATGAATGAGCAGTTCTTC. As protein: CASSLGGRSMNEQFF.

V and J are TRBV5-1 and TRBJ1-1; a possible D gene is TRBD1 (5 bases). The CDR3 runs to 14 residues. Germline values: CDR1 SGHRS, CDR2 YFSETQ. V was shortened by 3 bases and J by 2 bases, with 11 bases between the two germline ends. CDR3 sequence: CASSSEGPNTEAFF. The DNA of the CDR3 is TGCGCCAGCAGCTCTGAGGGGCCCAACACTGAAGCTTTCTTT.

V gene TRBV29-1 combines with J gene TRBJ2-4, with D maybe TRBD1 (6 bases). The germline V gene encodes CDR1 SQVTM and CDR2 ANQGSEA. Trimming removed 2 bases at V and 3 bases at J, with 20 bases between. This CDR3 region has 17 residues. The CDR3 protein is CSVERAGMGADKNIQYF. The CDR3 DNA sequence: TGCAGCGTTGAACGGGCCGGTATGGGGGCCGACAAAAACATTCAGTACTTC.

CDR3 sequence: CAISESGESGNTIYF. CDR3 DNA: TGTGCCATCAGTGAATCAGGGGAATCTGGAAACACCATATATTTT. The chain employs TRBV10-3 and TRBJ1-3; D may be TRBD1 (6 bases). CDR3 length: 15 amino acids. Per germline, CDR1 ENHRY and CDR2 SYGVKD. V lost 3 bases to trimming and J lost 1 base, with 10 bases between them.

In this sample, this clonotype turned up a few times. V gene TRBV10-2 combines with J gene TRBJ2-1, with D unresolved. From germline, CDR1 is WSHSY and CDR2 SAAADI. The CDR3 has 15 amino acids. The germline V and J ends were trimmed by 6 bases and 4 bases, with 16 bases remaining between them. This chain's CDR3 is CASRDGYGQYNEQFF. CDR3 DNA: TGCGCCAGCAGAGACGGTTATGGGCAGTACAATGAGCAGTTCTTC.

Regarding this clonotype: This clone may be a read error of a much larger clone one base away. The missing conserved phenylalanine or tryptophan at the end of this CDR3 makes a read error likely. The chain uses TRBV7-3 and TRBJ2-6; possible D gene TRBD2, 6 bases. In germline, CDR1 is SGHTA, CDR2 FQGTGA. V was cut by 4 bases and J by 0 bases, with 10 bases left in between. The CDR3 totals 16 residues. The CDR3 reads CASSSPTSSGANVLTL. The CDR3 DNA reads TGTGCCAGCAGCTCCCCGACTAGCTCTGGGGCCAACGTCCTGACTTTA.

This clonotype was seen only a few times. The gene calls are TRBV18 and TRBJ2-2; 8 bases are a match to TRBD2. The V segment lost 2 bases and the J segment 5 bases; nucleotides outside the gene matches: 7. Germline loops: CDR1 KGHSH, CDR2 LQKENI. The CDR3 has 16 amino acids. The CDR3 is CASSPESGRATGELFF. The CDR3 DNA reads TGTGCCAGCTCACCAGAAAGCGGGAGAGCGACCGGGGAGCTGTTTTTT. Variable domain in full (rest from reference TRBV18 and TRBJ2-2): NAGVMQNPRHLVRRRGQEARLRCSPMKGHSHVYWYRQLPEEGLKFMVYLQKENIIDESGMPKERFSAEFPKEGPSILRIQQVVRGDSAAYFCASSPESGRATGELFFGEGSRLTVL.